The 22 T cell receptor beta chains listed next were all sequenced from one sample in a study of beta chain features in type 1 diabetes (dated by TCRdb to the late 2010s). Libraries came from the immunoSEQ multiplex PCR assay. The entire isolated RNA was reverse transcribed using the High Capacity cDNA Reverse Transcription Kit, and thus expressed TCRB transcripts were sequenced. Not all clones reach the TCRdb copy of this immuneACCESS table, which keeps in-frame sequences only. Checked studies attribute under half of the gap to unresolved V genes and leave the rest unexplained. The sample table lists a few hundred thousand clones, 7.5% to 10% of them with a count of one. The ten largest clones add up to approximately 0.03% of the sample. Sequenced input: naive CD4+ T cells from blood. The sample's cell subset or site, from its label and the paper: true naive CD4+ T cells. The receptors derive from a woman aged 18-29 years in good health.

This sequence joins TRBV7-9 and TRBJ2-2, with D perhaps TRBD1 (5 bases). Germline V gene data show CDR1 as SEHNR and CDR2 as FQNEAQ (reference sequence). The CDR3 length is 14 residues. V lost 1 base and J 6 bases, leaving 9 bases between the germline ends. CDR3 loop: CASSLVQGAGELFF. CDR3 bases: TGTGCCAGCAGCTTAGTTCAGGGCGCCGGGGAGCTGTTTTTT.

This clone was seen only a few times. This CDR3 reads CASSEPRQTFF. In DNA form, the CDR3 reads TGTGCCAGCAGTGAACCTCGACAAACTTTCTTT. This chain links TRBV25-1 with TRBJ1-1; D gene ambiguous. Trimming removed 2 bases from V and 12 bases from J, with 10 bases in between. Germline-derived CDR1 and CDR2 are MGHDK and SYGVNS. This CDR3 spans 11 amino acids.

This clone was detected a few times. The chain employs TRBV19 and TRBJ2-1, with 9 positions matching TRBD1. The junction had 15 bases not matched to a gene; V was cut back by 8 bases and J by 4 bases. Germline V lookup: CDR1 LNHDA, CDR2 SQIVND (reference sequence). The CDR3 length is 17 residues. This CDR3 reads CASQGLLAGTGYNEQFF. The CDR3 DNA sequence: TGTGCCAGTCAGGGCCTATTGGCCGGGACAGGGTACAATGAGCAGTTCTTC.

This clone occurred a few times. The chain combines TRBV7-9 with TRBJ2-5, with TRBD2 matching 13 bases. Germline V gene sequence: CDR1 SEHNR, CDR2 FQNEAQ (reference sequence). After removal of 1 base from V and 2 bases from J, the junction contained 4 bases not matched to a gene. The CDR3 runs 17 residues. CDR3: CASSLVLAGGKQETQYF. CDR3 DNA: TGTGCCAGCAGCTTAGTACTAGCGGGGGGGAAACAAGAGACCCAGTACTTC.

This sequence joins TRBV19 and TRBJ1-1, with a weak D call TRBD1 (6 bases). Germline V gene lookup returns CDR1 LNHDA and CDR2 SQIVND (reference sequence). Trimming shortened V by 3 bases and J by 1 base, and 9 bases separated the two germline ends. The CDR3 spans 14 residues. CDR3 in amino acids: CASSIQGKNTEAFF. The CDR3 DNA is TGTGCCAGTAGTATCCAGGGGAAGAACACTGAAGCTTTCTTT.

This clone was seen a handful of times. V and J are TRBV5-1 and TRBJ2-5; TRBD1 might be the D (6 bases). The CDR3 has 14 amino acids. Germline CDR1 is SGHRS and CDR2 is YFSETQ. V shed 4 bases and J shed 1 base, with 11 bases lying between them. Here the CDR3 reads CASSVSGAQETQYF. In nucleotides, the CDR3 is TGCGCCAGCAGCGTCTCAGGGGCCCAAGAGACCCAGTACTTC.

The chain is built from TRBV19 and TRBJ2-7; no reliable D call. The CDR3 is 16 residues long. Trimming pared 9 bases from V and 1 base from J, leaving 22 bases between. Germline V gives CDR1 LNHDA, CDR2 SQIVND (reference sequence). The CDR3, as DNA: TGTGCCAGCAAACCCTCCTCCGGCAGGCAGTCCTACGAGCAGTACTTC. It encodes CASKPSSGRQSYEQYF. Combining the CDR3 with reference TRBV19 and TRBJ2-7 gives the whole variable domain DGGITQSPKYLFRKEGQNVTLSCEQNLNHDAMYWYRQDPGQGLRLIYYSQIVNDFQKGDIAEGYSVSREKKESFPLTVTSAQKNPTAFYLCASKPSSGRQSYEQYFGPGTRLTVT.

In this sample, this clone turned up a few times. The V and J genes are TRBV10-1 and TRBJ2-7; 7 bases are a match to TRBD1. Trimming removed 5 bases from V and 3 bases from J; junction bases left unmatched: 4. This CDR3 region has 13 residues. Germline V gene sequence: CDR1 WNHNN, CDR2 SYGVQD (reference sequence). DNA of the CDR3: TGCGCCAGCAGTCGAGGACAGGTCTACGAGCAGTACTTC. This translates into CASSRGQVYEQYF.

The rearrangement uses TRBV19 and TRBJ2-2, with D perhaps TRBD1 (6 bases). Looked up from germline, CDR1 is LNHDA and CDR2 is SQIVND (reference sequence). Trimming removed 3 bases from V and 1 base from J, with 6 bases in between. The CDR3 loop spans 14 amino acids. The DNA of the CDR3 is TGTGCCAGTAGTATGACAGGGAACACCGGGGAGCTGTTTTTT. This codes for CASSMTGNTGELFF.

This clone was picked up a small number of times. This chain connects TRBV4-2 to TRBJ2-1, with D hard to call. The CDR3 spans 12 residues. Germline lookup yields CDR1 LGHNA and CDR2 YNFKEQ. V dropped 3 bases and J dropped 9 bases, with 9 bases sitting between them. In nucleotides, the CDR3 is TGTGCCAGCAGCCAGGCAAGTTTTGAGCAGTTCTTC. Translating gives CASSQASFEQFF.

The chain joins TRBV27 to TRBJ2-5, with TRBD1 as a possible D gene (6 bases). V was pared by 4 bases and J by 3 bases, with 21 bases between. CDR1 and CDR2 from the germline V gene are MNHEY and SMNVEV (reference sequence). The CDR3 loop spans 17 amino acids. CDR3 bases: TGTGCCAGCAGTTCACGATCACAGGGACGATCAAAAGAGACCCAGTACTTC. As protein: CASSSRSQGRSKETQYF.

CDR3 nucleotides: TGTGCCAGCAGTGCCGGGACTAGCGGGAGCTATGAGCAGTTCTTC. Residues: CASSAGTSGSYEQFF. The chain couples TRBV2 to TRBJ2-1, with 14 bases that match TRBD2. V trimming: 4 bases; J trimming: 8 bases; junction bases outside the gene matches: 4. The germline V gene has CDR1 SNHLY and CDR2 FYNNEI. This CDR3 is 15 amino acids long.

The chain is built from TRBV30 and TRBJ2-3; D is perhaps TRBD2 (7 bases). Trimming shortened V by 4 bases and J by 4 bases, and 15 bases separated the two germline ends. The germline CDR1 and CDR2 sequences are GTSNPN and SVGIG (reference sequence). CDR3 length equals 14 residues. The CDR3 DNA is TGTGCCTGGACGAAAGGGGGGGGCCCAGATACGCAGTATTTT. Protein sequence: CAWTKGGGPDTQYF.

The chain has TRBV28 and TRBJ1-3; 7 nucleotides match TRBD1. Germline CDR1 and CDR2: MDHEN and SYDVKM. The CDR3 is made up of 14 amino acids. Trimming removed 4 bases from V and 2 bases from J; junction bases left unmatched: 2. This CDR3 is CASSSTGTGNTIYF. DNA for the CDR3: TGTGCCAGCAGTTCGACAGGGACTGGAAACACCATATATTTT.

J is TRBJ2-7 and V is TRBV20-1; the match to TRBD2 covers 7 bases. CDR3 length equals 11 residues. The V gene end was trimmed by 3 bases and the J gene end by 9 bases; junction bases not matched to a gene: 5. CDR1 and CDR2 from the germline V gene are DFQATT and SNEGSKA (reference sequence). The CDR3 here is CSASAGEGQYF. The DNA of the CDR3 is TGCAGTGCTAGTGCGGGGGAAGGGCAGTACTTC.

The rearrangement joins TRBV2 to TRBJ2-1, with TRBD2 matching over 11 bases. The J segment lost 2 bases and the V segment lost 7 bases, leaving 4 bases of the junction unmatched. Germline-derived CDR1 and CDR2 are SNHLY and FYNNEI. The CDR3 loop spans 15 amino acids. The CDR3 sequence: CASIEGLAAYNEQFF. The CDR3 bases are TGTGCCAGCATTGAGGGACTAGCGGCCTACAATGAGCAGTTCTTC.

The CDR3 protein is CASSLYGGGSKFF. The CDR3 DNA is TGTGCCAGCAGCTTATATGGCGGCGGGAGTAAGTTCTTC. This chain uses TRBV7-7 with TRBJ2-1, with TRBD2 matching over 7 bases. Germline-derived CDR1 and CDR2 are SSHAT and FNYEAQ (reference sequence). Trimming at V came to 2 bases and at J to 14 bases, leaving 9 bases not matched to a gene. This CDR3 is 13 amino acids long.

This clone was picked up a small number of times. V gene TRBV18 combines with J gene TRBJ1-1; tentative D call: TRBD1 (5 bases). Trimming shortened V by 3 bases and J by 7 bases, and 15 bases separated the two germline ends. Germline CDR1 is KGHSH and CDR2 is LQKENI. The CDR3 is 14 residues long. The CDR3: CASSPQGQNLEAFF. CDR3 DNA: TGTGCCAGCTCACCCCAGGGCCAGAATCTTGAAGCTTTCTTT.

This clone showed up many times. This rearrangement joins TRBV7-2 to TRBJ1-2, with D hard to call. Germline CDR1 is SGHTA and CDR2 is FQGNSA. The CDR3 loop spans 12 amino acids. V was shortened by 3 bases and J by 8 bases, with 10 bases between the two germline ends. The DNA of the CDR3 is TGTGCCAGCAGCTTTACGAGTCGGGGCTACACCTTC. Translated, it gives CASSFTSRGYTF.

A few counts support this clone. The chain combines TRBV5-1 with TRBJ2-1, with 9 bases lining up with TRBD1. Germline-derived CDR1 and CDR2 are SGHRS and YFSETQ. The CDR3 runs to 17 residues. J was trimmed by 4 bases and V by 3 bases; bases with no gene match: 11. The DNA of the CDR3 is TGCGCCAGCAGCTCATTAAAACAGGGGGCGAGTTACAATGAGCAGTTCTTC. Its protein is CASSSLKQGASYNEQFF. Using reference TRBV5-1 and TRBJ2-1 for the parts outside the CDR3, the full variable domain is KAGVTQTPRYLIKTRGQQVTLSCSPISGHRSVSWYQQTPGQGLQFLFEYFSETQRNKGNFPGRFSGRQFSNSRSEMNVSTLELGDSALYLCASSSLKQGASYNEQFFGPGTRLTVL.

DNA for the CDR3: TGTGCCAGCAGCATCCGGGACAGGGGAAACTATGGCTACACCTTC. This encodes CASSIRDRGNYGYTF. J is TRBJ1-2 and V is TRBV7-8, with TRBD1 matching over 10 bases. This CDR3 contains 15 residues. Germline CDR1 is SGHVS and CDR2 is FQNEAQ. V was pared by 5 bases and J by 2 bases, with 5 bases of the junction left unmatched.

This clone was counted a few times. This sequence joins TRBV19 and TRBJ1-1; D gene unclear. The germline CDR1 and CDR2 sequences are LNHDA and SQIVND (reference sequence). The CDR3 has 14 residues. Trimming removed 10 bases from V and 4 bases from J, with 19 bases in between. The CDR3 DNA is TGTGCCACCAAGACCACACCGGGTACCACTGAAGCTTTCTTT. Translated, it gives CATKTTPGTTEAFF.